A selection of T cell receptor beta chains follows, all from one sample in a study of cytomegalovirus exposure and HLA in healthy donors. TCRdb's copy holds only in-frame clones and misses some; the assay was immunoSEQ multiplex PCR. The sample holds about 160,000 clones, around four fifths seen once. The sample taken for sequencing was PBMCs. All receptors come from a woman aged 45 to 65 in good health and CMV-seronegative. Both conserved end residues are part of each CDR3. The D gene is left open where the match is weak. Not all rows give a size; the values are once, few, many and, for expanded clones, a class.

NA | NA | TRBJ2-5 | TRBV5-5 | CASSWDPTGLGQETQYF | TGTGCCAGCAGCTGGGACCCTACAGGGTTGGGGCAAGAGACCCAGTACTTC
NA | NA | TRBJ2-1 | TRBV14 | CASSHTGYGEQFF | TGTGCCAGCAGCCATACAGGGTATGGTGAGCAGTTCTTC
NA | once | TRBJ2-5 | TRBV7-9 | CASSLSLSVLRGKETQYF | TGTGCCAGCAGCTTATCACTATCGGTGCTTCGGGGGAAAGAGACCCAGTACTTC
NA | NA | TRBJ2-7 | TRBV5-1 | CASSSGRSESYEQYF | TGCGCCAGCAGCTCCGGGAGAAGTGAGTCCTACGAGCAGTACTTC
NA | once | TRBJ1-5 | TRBV10-3 | CAISEKGGGNQPQHF | TGTGCCATCAGTGAGAAGGGGGGGGGCAATCAGCCCCAGCATTTT
TRBD1 | NA | TRBJ1-5 | TRBV18 | CASSAGQPHQPQHF | TGTGCCAGCTCAGCGGGACAGCCTCATCAGCCCCAGCATTTT
NA | NA | TRBJ2-1 | TRBV7-2 | CASSLSGSSYNEQFF | TGTGCCAGCAGCCTTAGCGGAAGCTCCTACAATGAGCAGTTCTTC
NA | NA | TRBJ2-7 | TRBV4-3 | CASSHGQTYEQYF | TGCGCCAGCAGCCACGGACAAACCTACGAGCAGTACTTC
NA | NA | TRBJ2-7 | TRBV6-5 | CASSYTRQSYEQYF | TGTGCCAGCAGTTACACCCGACAGTCCTACGAGCAGTACTTC
NA | NA | TRBJ1-1 | TRBV10-2 | CASSPENRVTEAFF | TGCGCCAGCAGTCCCGAAAACAGGGTTACTGAAGCTTTCTTT
TRBD1 | NA | TRBJ2-7 | TRBV18 | CASSPPPGTGVGGAPYEQYF | TGTGCCAGCTCACCCCCACCCGGGACAGGGGTTGGTGGAGCCCCCTACGAGCAGTACTTC
NA | NA | TRBJ1-2 | TRBV7-6 | CASSVMEGGGYTF | TGTGCCAGCAGCGTAATGGAGGGCGGAGGCTACACCTTC
NA | once | TRBJ2-5 | TRBV4-1 | CASSQTIKETQYF | TGCGCCAGCAGCCAAACTATTAAAGAGACCCAGTACTTC
TRBD2 | NA | TRBJ2-2 | TRBV7-3 | CASSFLTSGRRRTGELFF | TGTGCCAGCAGCTTCCTGACTAGCGGGAGACGTCGTACCGGGGAGCTGTTTTTT
TRBD1 | NA | TRBJ2-4 | TRBV6-5 | CASSFLDRRDIQYF | TGTGCCAGCAGTTTTTTGGACAGGCGGGACATTCAGTACTTC
NA | few | TRBJ2-6 | TRBV4-3 | CASSQEARAGTGANVLTF | TGCGCCAGCAGCCAAGAAGCTAGGGCCGGGACTGGGGCCAACGTCCTGACTTTC
NA | NA | TRBJ1-1 | TRBV29-1 | CSVPLSGFTNTEAFF | TGCAGCGTACCCCTTTCGGGTTTTACGAACACTGAAGCTTTCTTT
NA | NA | TRBJ2-2 | TRBV12-5 | CASERRTGELFF | TGTGCTAGTGAGCGACGCACCGGGGAGCTGTTTTTT
NA | NA | TRBJ1-1 | TRBV19 | CASSTLYSGNTEAFF | TGTGCCAGTAGTACCCTTTATTCAGGGAACACTGAAGCTTTCTTT
TRBD1 | NA | TRBJ1-6 | TRBV19 | CASSTRTGEGSPLHF | TGTGCCAGTAGTACCCGGACAGGGGAAGGTTCACCCCTCCACTTT
TRBD1 | NA | TRBJ2-4 | TRBV28 | CASTQPAGTGGNIQYF | TGTGCCAGCACCCAACCCGCCGGGACAGGGGGGAACATTCAGTACTTC
TRBD1 | NA | TRBJ2-5 | TRBV18 | CASSSGQGETQYF | TGTGCCAGCTCATCCGGACAGGGCGAGACCCAGTACTTC
NA | few | TRBJ2-7 | TRBV19 | CASSITGAYEQYF | TGTGCCAGTAGTATTACGGGAGCCTACGAGCAGTACTTC
TRBD1 | few | TRBJ1-4 | TRBV7-9 | CASSSGKFRGPGEKLFF | TGTGCCAGCAGCTCAGGGAAGTTCAGGGGGCCTGGTGAAAAACTGTTTTTT
NA | NA | TRBJ1-5 | TRBV13 | CASSLGRQPQHF | TGTGCCAGCAGCTTAGGGCGTCAGCCCCAGCATTTT